This T cell receptor beta chain is drawn from a study of T cell repertoires in cytomegalovirus infection. Study overall: It was recently identified HLA-C-restricted and well-studied HLA-B-restricted CMV epitopes that the study used.

From the reads, TCRdb called clonotypes with MiXCR, one entry per CDR3 protein. The sample shows hundreds of thousands of distinct CDR3 sequences, roughly 46% of them seen only once. Findings of the study overall: CMV-specific TCR beta clonotypes restricted by HLA-C dominated the ex vivo response. People with CMV and the relevant HLA were identified by cumulative public TCR beta family frequency.

CDR1 is LGHNA, CDR2 YNFKEQ, per germline. The CDR3 covers 13 residues. V shed 0 bases and J 16 bases; nucleotides not matched to a gene: 5. In regard to this clonotype: Antigen specificity is unknown.

This TCR derives from a human donor in good health (CMV status not recorded). Some clones in this sample may be carry-over from other donors' samples. V is TRBV4-2 and J is TRBJ2-1; 11 bases are a match to TRBD1. The input for sequencing was cultured PBMCs, taken from culture after CMV antigen stimulation. The CDR3 protein is CASSQDRGTGGFF. Written as DNA, the CDR3 is TGTGCCAGCAGCCAAGATCGGGGGACAGGGGGTTTCTTC.